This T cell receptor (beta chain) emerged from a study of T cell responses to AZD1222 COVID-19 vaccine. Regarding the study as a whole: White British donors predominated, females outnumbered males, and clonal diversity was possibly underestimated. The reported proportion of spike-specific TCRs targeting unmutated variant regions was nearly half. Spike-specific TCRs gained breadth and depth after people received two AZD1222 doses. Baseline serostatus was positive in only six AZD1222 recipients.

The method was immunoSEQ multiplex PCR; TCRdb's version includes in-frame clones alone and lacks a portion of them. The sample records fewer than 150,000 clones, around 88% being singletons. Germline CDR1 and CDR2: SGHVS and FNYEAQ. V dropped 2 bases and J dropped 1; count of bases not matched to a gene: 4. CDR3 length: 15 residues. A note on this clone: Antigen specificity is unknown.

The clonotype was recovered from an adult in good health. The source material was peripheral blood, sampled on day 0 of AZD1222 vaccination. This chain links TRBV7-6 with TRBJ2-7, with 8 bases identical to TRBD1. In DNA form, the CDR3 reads TGTGCCAGCAGCTTATACAGGGGGGTTTCCTACGAGCAGTACTTC. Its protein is CASSLYRGVSYEQYF.